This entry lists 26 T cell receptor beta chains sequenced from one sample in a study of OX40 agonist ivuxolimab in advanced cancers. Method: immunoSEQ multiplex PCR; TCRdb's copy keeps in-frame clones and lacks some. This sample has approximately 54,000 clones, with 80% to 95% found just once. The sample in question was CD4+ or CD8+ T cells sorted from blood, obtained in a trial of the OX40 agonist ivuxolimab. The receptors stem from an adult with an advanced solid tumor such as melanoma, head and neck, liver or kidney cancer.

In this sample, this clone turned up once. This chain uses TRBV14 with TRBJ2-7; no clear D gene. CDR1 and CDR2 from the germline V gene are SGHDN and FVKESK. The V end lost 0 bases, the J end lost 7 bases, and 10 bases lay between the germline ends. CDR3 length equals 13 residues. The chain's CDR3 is CASSQEIPTEQYF. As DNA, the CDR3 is TGTGCCAGCAGCCAAGAAATCCCGACGGAGCAGTACTTC.

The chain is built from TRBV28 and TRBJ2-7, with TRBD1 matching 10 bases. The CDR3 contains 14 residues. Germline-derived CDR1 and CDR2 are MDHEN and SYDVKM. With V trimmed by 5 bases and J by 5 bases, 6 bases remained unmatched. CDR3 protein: CASSDPTGGDEQYF. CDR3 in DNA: TGTGCCAGCAGTGACCCGACAGGGGGCGACGAGCAGTACTTC.

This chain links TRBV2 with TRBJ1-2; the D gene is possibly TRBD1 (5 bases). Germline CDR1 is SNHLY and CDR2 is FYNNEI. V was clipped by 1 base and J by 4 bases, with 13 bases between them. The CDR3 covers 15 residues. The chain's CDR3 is CASSEDGTGAYGYTF. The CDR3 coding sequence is TGTGCCAGCAGTGAAGATGGCACAGGAGCCTATGGCTACACCTTC.

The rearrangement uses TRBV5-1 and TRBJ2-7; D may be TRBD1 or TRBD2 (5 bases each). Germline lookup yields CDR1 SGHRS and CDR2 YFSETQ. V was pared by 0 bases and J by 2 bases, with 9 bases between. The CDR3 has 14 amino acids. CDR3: CASSLAGDPYEQYF. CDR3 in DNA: TGCGCCAGCAGCTTGGCCGGGGACCCCTACGAGCAGTACTTC.

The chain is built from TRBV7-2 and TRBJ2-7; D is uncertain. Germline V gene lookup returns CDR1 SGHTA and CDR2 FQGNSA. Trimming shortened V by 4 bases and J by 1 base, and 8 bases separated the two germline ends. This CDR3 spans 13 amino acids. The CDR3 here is CASSWGLSYEQYF. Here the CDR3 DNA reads TGTGCCAGCAGCTGGGGTCTGTCCTACGAGCAGTACTTC.

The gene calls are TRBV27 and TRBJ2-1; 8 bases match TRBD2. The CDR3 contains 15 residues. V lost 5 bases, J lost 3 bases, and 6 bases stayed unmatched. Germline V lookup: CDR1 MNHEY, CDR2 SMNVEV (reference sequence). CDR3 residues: CASSLRGGIYNEQFF. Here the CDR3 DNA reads TGTGCCAGCAGTCTCCGGGGGGGGATCTACAATGAGCAGTTCTTC.

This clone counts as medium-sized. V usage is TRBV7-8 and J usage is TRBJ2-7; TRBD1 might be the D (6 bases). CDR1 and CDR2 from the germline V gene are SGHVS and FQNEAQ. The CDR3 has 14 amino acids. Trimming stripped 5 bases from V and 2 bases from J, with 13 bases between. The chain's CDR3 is CASSPGESTYEQYF. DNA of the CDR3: TGTGCCAGCAGCCCAGGGGAGTCTACCTACGAGCAGTACTTC.

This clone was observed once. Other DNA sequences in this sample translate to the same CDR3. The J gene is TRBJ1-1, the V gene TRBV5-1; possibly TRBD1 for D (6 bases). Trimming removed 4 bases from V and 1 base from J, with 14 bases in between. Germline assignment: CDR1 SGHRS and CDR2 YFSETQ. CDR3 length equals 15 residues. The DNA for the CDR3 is TGCGCCAGCAGCCTGACCGGACAGTCGAACACTGAAGCTTTCTTT. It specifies CASSLTGQSNTEAFF.

CDR3 loop: CASSLPGRLAGTYEQYF. The CDR3 coding sequence is TGTGCCAGCAGCCTCCCAGGACGACTAGCGGGGACCTACGAGCAGTACTTC. The rearrangement uses TRBV5-8 and TRBJ2-7; 11 nucleotides align to TRBD2. Germline trimming cut 4 bases from V and 2 bases from J; bases unmatched to any gene: 11. Germline CDR1 reads SGHTS; CDR2 reads YDEGEE. The CDR3 covers 17 residues.

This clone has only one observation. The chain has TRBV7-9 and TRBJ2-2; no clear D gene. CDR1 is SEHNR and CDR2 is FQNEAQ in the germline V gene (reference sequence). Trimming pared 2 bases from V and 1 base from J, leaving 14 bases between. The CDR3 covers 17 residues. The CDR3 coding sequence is TGTGCCAGCAGCTTAACCCGGGCCGACTTGAACACCGGGGAGCTGTTTTTT. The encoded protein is CASSLTRADLNTGELFF. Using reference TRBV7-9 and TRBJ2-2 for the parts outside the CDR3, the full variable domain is DTGVSQNPRHKITKRGQNVTFRCDPISEHNRLYWYRQTLGQGPEFLTYFQNEAQLEKSRLLSDRFSAERPKGSFSTLEIQRTEQGDSAMYLCASSLTRADLNTGELFFGEGSRLTVL.

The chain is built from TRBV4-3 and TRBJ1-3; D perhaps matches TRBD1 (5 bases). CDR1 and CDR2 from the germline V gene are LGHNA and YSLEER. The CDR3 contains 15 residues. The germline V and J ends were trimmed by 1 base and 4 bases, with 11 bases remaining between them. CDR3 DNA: TGCGCCAGCAGCCAAGGAGAGGGGATGGGAAACACCATATATTTT. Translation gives CASSQGEGMGNTIYF.

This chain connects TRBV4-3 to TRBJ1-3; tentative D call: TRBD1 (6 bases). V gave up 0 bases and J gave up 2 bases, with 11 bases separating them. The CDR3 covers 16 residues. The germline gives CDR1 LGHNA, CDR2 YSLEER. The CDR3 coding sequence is TGCGCCAGCAGCCAAGATCCAGGGGATACTGGAAACACCATATATTTT. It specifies CASSQDPGDTGNTIYF.

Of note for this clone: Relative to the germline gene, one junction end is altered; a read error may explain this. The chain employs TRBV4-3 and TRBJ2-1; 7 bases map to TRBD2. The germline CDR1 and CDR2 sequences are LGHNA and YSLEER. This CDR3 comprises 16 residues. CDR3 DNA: TGCGCCAGCAGCCAAGACTCCCTAGCGGATTACAATGAGCGGTTCTTC. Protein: CASSQDSLADYNERFF.

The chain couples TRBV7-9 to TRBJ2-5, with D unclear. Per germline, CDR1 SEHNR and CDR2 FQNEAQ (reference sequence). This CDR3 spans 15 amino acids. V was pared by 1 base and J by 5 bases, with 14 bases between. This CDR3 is CASSLVGDEKETQYF. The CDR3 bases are TGTGCCAGCAGCTTAGTAGGTGACGAGAAGGAGACCCAGTACTTC.

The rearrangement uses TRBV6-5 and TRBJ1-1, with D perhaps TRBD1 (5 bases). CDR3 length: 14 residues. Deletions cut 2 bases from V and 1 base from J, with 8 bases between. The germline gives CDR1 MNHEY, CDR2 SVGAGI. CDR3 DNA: TGTGCCAGCAGTTACGGACATTCGAACACTGAAGCTTTCTTT. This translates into CASSYGHSNTEAFF.

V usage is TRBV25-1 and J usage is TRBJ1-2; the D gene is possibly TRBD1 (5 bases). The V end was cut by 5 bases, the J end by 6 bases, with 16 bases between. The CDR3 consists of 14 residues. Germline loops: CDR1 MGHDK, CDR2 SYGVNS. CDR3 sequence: CASSFIGTNDGYTF. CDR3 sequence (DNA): TGTGCCAGCAGTTTTATCGGGACGAACGATGGCTACACCTTC.

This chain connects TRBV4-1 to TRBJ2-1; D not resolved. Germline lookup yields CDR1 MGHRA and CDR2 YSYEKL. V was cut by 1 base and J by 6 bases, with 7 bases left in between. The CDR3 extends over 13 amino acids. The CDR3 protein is CASSQAAGNEQFF. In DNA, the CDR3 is TGCGCCAGCAGCCAAGCAGCCGGCAATGAGCAGTTCTTC.

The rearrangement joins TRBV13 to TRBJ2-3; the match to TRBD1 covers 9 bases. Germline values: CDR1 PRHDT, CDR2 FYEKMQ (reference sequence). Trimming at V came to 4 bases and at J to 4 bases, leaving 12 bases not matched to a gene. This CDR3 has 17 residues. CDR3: CASSSSPWTGAADTQYF. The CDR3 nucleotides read TGTGCCAGCAGCTCCTCTCCCTGGACAGGGGCAGCAGATACGCAGTATTTT.

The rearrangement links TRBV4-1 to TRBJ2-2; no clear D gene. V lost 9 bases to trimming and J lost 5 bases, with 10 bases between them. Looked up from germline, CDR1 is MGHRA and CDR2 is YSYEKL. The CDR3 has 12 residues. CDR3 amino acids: CASSEHTGELFF. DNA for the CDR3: TGCGCCAGTTCGGAACATACCGGGGAGCTGTTTTTT.

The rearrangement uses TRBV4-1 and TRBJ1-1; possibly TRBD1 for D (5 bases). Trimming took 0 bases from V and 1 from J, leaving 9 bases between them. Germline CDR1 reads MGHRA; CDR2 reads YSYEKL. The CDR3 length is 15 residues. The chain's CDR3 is CASSQDRGQNTEAFF. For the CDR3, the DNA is TGCGCCAGCAGCCAAGATCGTGGACAGAACACTGAAGCTTTCTTT.

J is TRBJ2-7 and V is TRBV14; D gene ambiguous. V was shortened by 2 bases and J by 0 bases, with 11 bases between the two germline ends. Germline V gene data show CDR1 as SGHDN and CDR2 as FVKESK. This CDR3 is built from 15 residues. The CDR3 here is CASSQSRDTSYEQYF. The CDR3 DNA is TGTGCCAGCAGCCAATCGAGAGACACCTCCTACGAGCAGTACTTC.

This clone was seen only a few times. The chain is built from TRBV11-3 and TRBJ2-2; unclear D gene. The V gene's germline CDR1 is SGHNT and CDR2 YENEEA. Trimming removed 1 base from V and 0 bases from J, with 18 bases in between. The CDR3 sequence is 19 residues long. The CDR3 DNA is TGTGCCAGCAGCTTAGTACCTACTTATGGGCAGGCGAACACCGGGGAGCTGTTTTTT. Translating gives CASSLVPTYGQANTGELFF.

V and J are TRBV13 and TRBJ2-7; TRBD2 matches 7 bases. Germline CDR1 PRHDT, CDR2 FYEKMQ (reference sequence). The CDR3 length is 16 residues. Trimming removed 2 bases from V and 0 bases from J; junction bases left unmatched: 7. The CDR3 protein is CASSLWGGPSSYEQYF. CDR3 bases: TGTGCCAGCAGCTTATGGGGGGGACCCTCCTCCTACGAGCAGTACTTC.

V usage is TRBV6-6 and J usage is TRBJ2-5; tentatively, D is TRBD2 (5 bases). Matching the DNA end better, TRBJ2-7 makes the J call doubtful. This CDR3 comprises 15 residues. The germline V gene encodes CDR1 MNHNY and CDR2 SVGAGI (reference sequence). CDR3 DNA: TGTGCCAGCAGTTACGGGGAGTTCGGGCGTTACGAGCAGTACTTC. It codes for CASSYGEFGRYEQYF.

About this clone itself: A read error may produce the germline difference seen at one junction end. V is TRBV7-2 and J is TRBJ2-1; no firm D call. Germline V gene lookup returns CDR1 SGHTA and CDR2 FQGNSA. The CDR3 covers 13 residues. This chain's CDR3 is CASSSISLSPAVF. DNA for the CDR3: TGTGCCAGCAGCTCCATATCCCTTTCGCCCGCGGTCTTC. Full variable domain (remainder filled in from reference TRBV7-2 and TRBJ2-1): GAGVSQSPSNKVTEKGKDVELRCDPISGHTALYWYRQSLGQGLEFLIYFQGNSAPDKSGLPSDRFSAERTGGSVSTLTIQRTQQEDSAVYLCASSSISLSPAVFGPGTRLTVL.

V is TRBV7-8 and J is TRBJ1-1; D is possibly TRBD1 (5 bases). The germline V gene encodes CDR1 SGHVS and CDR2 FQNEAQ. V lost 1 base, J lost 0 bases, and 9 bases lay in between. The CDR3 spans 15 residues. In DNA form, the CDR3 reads TGTGCCAGCAGCTTAGAGAGGGGACTGAACACTGAAGCTTTCTTT. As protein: CASSLERGLNTEAFF.